Detailed here is one TCR beta chain. The data were obtained in a study of T cell responses to AZD1222 COVID-19 vaccine. TCRdb keeps only in-frame clones here, not all; method: immunoSEQ multiplex PCR. The sample carries some 170,000 clones, around 92% recorded once. V lost 7 bases, J lost 2 bases, and 15 bases lay in between. This CDR3 has 14 residues. Germline CDR1 SNHLY, CDR2 FYNNEI. The sequencing used peripheral blood, collected 28 days after the second AZD1222 dose. The chain uses TRBV2 and TRBJ2-7, with D tentatively TRBD1 or TRBD2 (5 bases each). The source is an adult who received the AZD1222 COVID-19 vaccine. CDR3 DNA: TGTGCCAGCATCATTGATTCGGGGCCCTACGAGCAGTACTTC. Translating it yields CASIIDSGPYEQYF.